This is a list of T cell receptor beta chains from one sample in a study of CXCR3-negative and CXCR3-positive naive CD8 T cells. For each CDR3 protein, TCRdb gives one entry from its re-call of the 5' RACE reads, without DNA. This sample's table has roughly 120,000 distinct CDR3 sequences. The sequencing sample was made of naive CXCR3+ CD8+ T cells from blood. The receptors come from a human donor in good health. Some clones in this sample may be carry-over from other donors' samples. CDR3s include the opening cysteine and the closing phenylalanine or tryptophan.

j_call v_call cdr3_length cdr3_aa
TRBJ2-5 TRBV11-2 14 CASSLEVVQETQYF
TRBJ2-2 TRBV18 16 CASSASGTDYTGELFF
TRBJ2-2 TRBV7-8 13 CASRAGGTGELFF
TRBJ2-7 TRBV12-3/TRBV12-4 15 CASSSSRDSHYEQYF
TRBJ1-1 TRBV4-2 16 CASSQDPPGGNPEAFF
TRBJ2-1 TRBV28 16 CASSLLGASGSLEQFF
TRBJ2-1 TRBV7-9 15 CASSPPGTSYNEQFF
TRBJ2-1 TRBV3-1 16 CASRLSGRAIYNEQFF
TRBJ2-7 TRBV9 14 CASSEKRTGYEQYF
TRBJ2-2 TRBV9 14 CASSVWENTGELFF
TRBJ2-5 TRBV2 16 CASSERLGTGSETQYF
TRBJ2-2 TRBV12-3/TRBV12-4 14 CASSFTGNTGELFF
TRBJ2-1 TRBV5-1 12 CASSSMAAEQFF
TRBJ2-2 TRBV6-2/TRBV6-3 17 CASSTPRQISNTGELFF
TRBJ1-4 TRBV12-3/TRBV12-4 15 CASSPPDKGGEKLFF
TRBJ2-7 TRBV11-3 14 CASSTRLADYEQYF
TRBJ2-5 TRBV28 15 CASSFRIASQETQYF
TRBJ2-2 TRBV11-2 16 CASSFDGGMNTGELFF
TRBJ1-1 TRBV19 12 CASSIQGTEAFF
TRBJ2-1 TRBV28 12 CASSFDVGEQFF
TRBJ2-1 TRBV20-1 14 CSARPRLGVNEQFF
TRBJ2-1 TRBV28 17 CASSHPGLAGGSNEQFF
TRBJ1-3 TRBV5-1 18 CASSLAEAGLTSGNTIYF
TRBJ2-7 TRBV29-1 14 CSVRRDSNSYEQYF